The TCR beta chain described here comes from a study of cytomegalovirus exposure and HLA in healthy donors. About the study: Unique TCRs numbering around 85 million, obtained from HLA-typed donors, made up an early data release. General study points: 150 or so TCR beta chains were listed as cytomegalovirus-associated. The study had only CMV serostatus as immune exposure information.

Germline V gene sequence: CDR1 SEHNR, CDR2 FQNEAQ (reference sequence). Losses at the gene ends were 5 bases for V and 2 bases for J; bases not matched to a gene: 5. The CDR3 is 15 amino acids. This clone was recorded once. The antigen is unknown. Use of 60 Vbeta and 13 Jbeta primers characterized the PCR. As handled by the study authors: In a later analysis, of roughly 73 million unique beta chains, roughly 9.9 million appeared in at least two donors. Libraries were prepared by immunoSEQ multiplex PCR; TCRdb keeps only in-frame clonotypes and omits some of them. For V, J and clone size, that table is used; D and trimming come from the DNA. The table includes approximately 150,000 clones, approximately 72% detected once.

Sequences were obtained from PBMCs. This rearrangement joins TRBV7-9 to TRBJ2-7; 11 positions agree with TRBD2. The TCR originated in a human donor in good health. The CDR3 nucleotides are TGTGCCAGCAGCGGAGGGACTAGCGGTCCCTACGAGCAGTACTTC. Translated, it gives CASSGGTSGPYEQYF.